A selection of T cell receptor beta chains follows, all from one sample in a study of blood T cells in healthy people across ages. In TCRdb, the 5' RACE reads were re-called with MiXCR into one record per CDR3 protein. The sample includes 650,000 to 1,000,000 distinct CDR3 sequences, roughly 34% of them seen just once. Specimen: blood. The source is a man between 18 and 29 years old in good health. Each CDR3 is given with its conserved first and last residue. Each record gives: clone size, J gene, D gene, V gene, CDR3 DNA, CDR3 protein. A D gene is named only where the DNA matches it firmly. Part of the rows lack a size; the others show once, few, many or a class for expanded clones.

few,TRBJ1-5,NA,TRBV7-2,TGTGCCAGCAGCTTAGAAGGGTATGGCTATCAGCCCCAGCATTTT,CASSLEGYGYQPQHF
few,TRBJ2-2,NA,TRBV10-3,TGTGCCATCAGAGCCGGACGGGAGAACACCGGGGAGCTGTTTTTT,CAIRAGRENTGELFF
many,TRBJ1-5,NA,TRBV6-4,TGTGCCAGCAGTGAAGCAGGGGGCAATCAGCCCCAGCATTTT,CASSEAGGNQPQHF
NA,TRBJ1-5,NA,TRBV12-3/TRBV12-4,TGTGCCAGCAGTTTAAGTGGGAGTCAGCCCCAGCATTTT,CASSLSGSQPQHF
NA,TRBJ2-3,TRBD1,TRBV5-1,TGCGCCAGCAGCTTGGTAGGGGGCAGAGAAAGCACAGATACGCAGTATTTT,CASSLVGGRESTDTQYF
few,TRBJ1-6,NA,TRBV20-1,TGCAGTGCTCCCGCTCAGGGTAGTTCACCCCTCCACTTT,CSAPAQGSSPLHF
many,TRBJ1-5,NA,TRBV6-6,TGTGCCAGCACCGGTCCGGGGAGCAATCAGCCCCAGCATTTT,CASTGPGSNQPQHF
few,TRBJ1-5,NA,TRBV20-1,TGCAGTGCTAGAGATCTTGGGGGGGCGAATCAGCCCCAGCATTTT,CSARDLGGANQPQHF
NA,TRBJ2-7,TRBD2,TRBV20-1,TGCAGTGCTAGAAGAGTACTAGCGGTTTTCACTCTAGTGCGGTACGAGCAGTACTTC,CSARRVLAVFTLVRYEQYF
once,TRBJ2-2,TRBD1,TRBV4-2,TGTGCCAGCAGCCAAGGAGGGGCAGGGGGTAACACCGGGGAGCTGTTTTTT,CASSQGGAGGNTGELFF
NA,TRBJ1-2,TRBD1,TRBV20-1,TGCAGTGCTTATGGTACAGGGGCGGACTTTAACTATGGCTACACCTTC,CSAYGTGADFNYGYTF
NA,TRBJ2-7,NA,TRBV6-2/TRBV6-3,TGTGCCAGCACCCCCGGGGAGGCCTACGAGCAGTACTTC,CASTPGEAYEQYF
few,TRBJ2-1,TRBD1,TRBV28,TGTGCCAGCAGTTCCACCGGGACAGGGCCCAATGAGCAGTTCTTC,CASSSTGTGPNEQFF
NA,TRBJ1-2,NA,TRBV6-5,TGTGCCAGCAGCCGAGGCGAGAGCCTACCCTATGGCTACACCTTC,CASSRGESLPYGYTF
many,TRBJ2-7,TRBD1,TRBV5-5,TGTGCCAGCAGCCGCGCCGGGACAGAATTCTACGAGCAGTACTTC,CASSRAGTEFYEQYF
NA,TRBJ2-5,NA,TRBV9,TGTGCCAGCAGCGTAGCGGATAACAGGCTTGCGGGCATTTCCTACAATGAGCAGTACTTC,CASSVADNRLAGISYNEQYF
few,TRBJ2-3,NA,TRBV7-2,TGTGCCAGCAGCTTAGCATCGGGGGTCGGGGGTCACACAGATACGCAGTATTTT,CASSLASGVGGHTDTQYF
few,TRBJ2-3,TRBD2,TRBV27,TGTGCCAGCAAATTCCCCGGGGCGGGGGGACGAGATACGCAGTATTTT,CASKFPGAGGRDTQYF
many,TRBJ1-2,NA,TRBV7-2,TGTGCCAGCAGTCGTAGGACCGGAGCTAACTATGGCTACACCTTC,CASSRRTGANYGYTF
NA,TRBJ1-2,NA,TRBV14,TGTGCCAGCAGCCCTCACCTCCGGGACATCTCACTGGGGGGCTACACCTTC,CASSPHLRDISLGGYTF
few,TRBJ1-6,NA,TRBV4-1,TGCGCCAGCAGCCAAGAGAGTGTAGAATCACCCCTCCACTTT,CASSQESVESPLHF